This TCR beta chain was identified in a study of blood T cell repertoires in COVID-19. In the study overall: Italy, Spain and the United States were the sources of the convalescent and acute COVID-19 samples. T cells, B-cell-depleted T cells, or PBMCs provided the cDNA or gDNA that served as material.

In the original workflow: Cell counts per sample came from amplifying reference gene primers. Here immunoSEQ multiplex PCR was the method, and the copy in TCRdb shows in-frame clones only, minus some. The D gene and trimming were derived from the DNA, and the V and J assignments and clone size from that table. The sample lists about 270,000 clones; 86% were seen once. This clone was seen only once. V was clipped by 3 bases and J by 2 bases, with 11 bases between them. This CDR3 has 15 amino acids. Germline V gives CDR1 MNHNS, CDR2 SASEGT. Seattle patients were enrolled while actively infected and followed longitudinally.

The sample taken for sequencing was peripheral blood. The chain joins TRBV6-1 to TRBJ1-5; tentatively, D is TRBD1 (5 bases). The TCR originated in a woman older than 75 with COVID-19, enrolled during active disease. The CDR3 DNA follows: TGTGCCAGCAGTGAGCCTGGGGCAGGCAATCAGCCCCAGCATTTT. Its protein product is CASSEPGAGNQPQHF.